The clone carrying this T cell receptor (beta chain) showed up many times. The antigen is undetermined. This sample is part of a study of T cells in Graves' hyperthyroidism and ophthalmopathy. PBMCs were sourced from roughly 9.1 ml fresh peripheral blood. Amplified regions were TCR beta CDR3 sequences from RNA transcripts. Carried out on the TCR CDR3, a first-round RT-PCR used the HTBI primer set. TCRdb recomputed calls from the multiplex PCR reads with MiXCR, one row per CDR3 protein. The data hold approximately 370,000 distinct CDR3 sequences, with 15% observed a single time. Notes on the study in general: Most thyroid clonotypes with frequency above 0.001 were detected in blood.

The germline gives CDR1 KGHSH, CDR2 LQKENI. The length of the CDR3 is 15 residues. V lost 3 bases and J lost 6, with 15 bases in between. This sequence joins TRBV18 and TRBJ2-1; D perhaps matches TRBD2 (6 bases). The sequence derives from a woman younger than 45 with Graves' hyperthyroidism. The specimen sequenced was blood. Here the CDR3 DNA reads TGTGCCAGCTCACCTGGGGCGGGGCCGGGCAATGAGCAGTTCTTC. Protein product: CASSPGAGPGNEQFF.